Listed here are 18 T cell receptor beta chains from one sample, sequenced in a study of blood T cells in healthy people across ages (dated by TCRdb to 2015 to 2017). Libraries were made using 5' RACE. Sequencer: Illumina HiSeq 2500. A second roughly 6 to 11 cycle PCR used a sample-barcoded 5' primer and a J-beta primer mix. TCRdb took the public reads, trimmed them with fastp at Q25, ran MiXCR for clone calling and kept in-frame beta chains. Rows merge per CDR3 protein into single entries with the most common DNA and genes. This sample is represented by 1.5 million or so distinct CDR3 sequences; approximately 42% of them were singletons. The ten top clones hold approximately 4% of the sample. Sequenced input: blood. The source of these receptors is a woman under 30 in good health.

This clonotype was recorded a few times. CDR3 DNA: TGTGCCATACGACAGGGGGCGAGCGAAAAACTGTTTTTT. It translates to CAIRQGASEKLFF. The V gene is TRBV10-3, the J gene TRBJ1-4, with TRBD1 matching over 10 bases. Germline values: CDR1 ENHRY, CDR2 SYGVKD. The V gene end was trimmed by 9 bases and the J gene end by 8 bases; junction bases not matched to a gene: 6. The CDR3 length is 13 residues.

This rearrangement joins TRBV30 to TRBJ2-7; possibly TRBD1 for D (6 bases). Trimming took off 8 bases at V and 7 bases at J, with 21 bases between the two ends. The CDR3 covers 13 residues. Germline V gene data show CDR1 as GTSNPN and CDR2 as SVGIG (reference sequence). This CDR3 is CARQQGSYNEQYF. CDR3 bases: TGTGCCCGGCAGCAGGGGTCCTACAATGAGCAGTACTTC.

As DNA, the CDR3 is TGCAGCGGGTTTCAGGGGCGAGGGGATCCGCCCCAGCATTTT. It specifies CSGFQGRGDPPQHF. V usage is TRBV29-1 and J usage is TRBJ1-5; D is perhaps TRBD1 (6 bases). The CDR3 length is 14 residues. V was shortened by 7 bases and J by 9 bases, with 22 bases between the two germline ends. Germline V gene data show CDR1 as SQVTM and CDR2 as ANQGSEA.

This chain uses TRBV27 with TRBJ2-1; D may be TRBD2 (5 bases). The V gene's germline CDR1 is MNHEY and CDR2 SMNVEV (reference sequence). The CDR3 contains 16 residues. Trimming took 4 bases from V and 3 from J, leaving 16 bases between them. CDR3 bases: TGTGCCAGCAGTTCGCACAGCGGTAACTTCTACAATGAGCAGTTCTTC. Translation gives CASSSHSGNFYNEQFF.

V usage is TRBV27 and J usage is TRBJ2-2; D gene unclear. The V gene lost 1 base and the J gene lost 7 bases, with 7 bases spanning the gap. CDR1 MNHEY and CDR2 SMNVEV come from the germline V gene (reference sequence). The CDR3 sequence is 13 residues long. The DNA for the CDR3 is TGTGCCAGCAGTTTATTTGGCCGCGGGGAGCTGTTTTTT. As protein: CASSLFGRGELFF.

This clonotype was counted once. V usage is TRBV20-1 and J usage is TRBJ1-2; D possibly corresponds to TRBD1 (6 bases). The V and J ends lost 3 bases and 6 bases respectively, with 17 bases between them. This CDR3 is 14 amino acids long. Germline V CDR1 and CDR2: DFQATT, SNEGSKA (reference sequence). The CDR3 here is CSAREGGARNGYTF. The CDR3 DNA reads as TGCAGTGCTAGGGAAGGGGGGGCGCGTAATGGCTACACCTTC.

The gene calls are TRBV20-1 and TRBJ2-1; D is possibly TRBD1 or TRBD2 (5 bases each). The CDR3 is 14 amino acids. V dropped 6 bases and J dropped 0 bases, with 12 bases sitting between them. Germline V gene lookup returns CDR1 DFQATT and CDR2 SNEGSKA (reference sequence). This CDR3 reads CSAGDPSSYNEQFF. The CDR3 bases are TGCAGTGCGGGGGACCCAAGCTCCTACAATGAGCAGTTCTTC.

V is TRBV3-1 and J is TRBJ1-6, with D perhaps matching TRBD1 (5 bases). Trimming removed 1 base from V and 7 bases from J, with 11 bases in between. CDR1 and CDR2 from the germline V gene are LGHDT and YNNKEL (reference sequence). The CDR3 extends over 15 amino acids. Here the CDR3 DNA reads TGTGCCAGCAGCCAAGTAACAGGAGAAAATTCACCCCTCCACTTT. Its translation: CASSQVTGENSPLHF.

This chain uses TRBV25-1 with TRBJ2-3; 7 nucleotides agree with TRBD2. V gave up 1 base and J gave up 4 bases; unmatched junction bases: 2. Germline V gene lookup returns CDR1 MGHDK and CDR2 SYGVNS. This CDR3 comprises 14 residues. CDR3 nucleotide sequence: TGTGCCAGCAGTGAATGGCGGGAGTCAGATACGCAGTATTTT. It codes for CASSEWRESDTQYF. The variable domain in full, with the rest retrieved from reference TRBV25-1 and TRBJ2-3, is EADIYQTPRYLVIGTGKKITLECSQTMGHDKMYWYQQDPGMELHLIHYSYGVNSTEKGDLSSESTVSRIRTEHFPLTLESARPSHTSQYLCASSEWRESDTQYFGPGTRLTVL.

This clonotype turned up a few times. The J gene is TRBJ2-7, the V gene TRBV4-1; D call uncertain. Between the trimmed V and J ends, which lost 0 bases and 1 base, there was a span of 13 bases. Germline-derived CDR1 and CDR2 are MGHRA and YSYEKL. The CDR3 is 16 amino acids. In DNA, the CDR3 is TGCGCCAGCAGCCAAGAAGGCTGGGATCAATCCTACGAGCAGTACTTC. Translating it yields CASSQEGWDQSYEQYF.

This clonotype appeared a few times. One end of the junction is discordant with germline, which a read error may explain. The V and J genes are TRBV7-7 and TRBJ2-5; unclear D gene. The CDR3 runs 15 residues. CDR1 is SSHAT and CDR2 is FNYEAQ in the germline V gene (reference sequence). The CDR3 bases are TGTGCTAGCAGCTTAAAACTCTCCCGGCAAGAGACCCAGTACTTC. It codes for CASSLKLSRQETQYF.

This clonotype was seen more than once but under ten times. The chain uses TRBV28 and TRBJ2-5; 10 bases are a match to TRBD2. This CDR3 region has 18 residues. Losses at the gene ends were 4 bases for V and 0 bases for J; bases not matched to a gene: 11. Germline assignment: CDR1 MDHEN and CDR2 SYDVKM. The CDR3 loop reads CASSWYRTSGNYQETQYF. CDR3 coding DNA: TGTGCCAGCAGTTGGTATCGGACTAGCGGAAATTACCAAGAGACCCAGTACTTC.

V and J are TRBV4-3 and TRBJ2-1; tentatively, D is TRBD2 (5 bases). Trimming took off 0 bases at V and 8 bases at J, with 11 bases between the two ends. This CDR3 is built from 14 residues. Germline CDR1 and CDR2: LGHNA and YSLEER. CDR3 nucleotides: TGCGCCAGCAGCCAAGATAGCGACGGTTATGAGCAGTTCTTC. This translates into CASSQDSDGYEQFF.

V usage is TRBV20-1 and J usage is TRBJ1-1, with D maybe TRBD1 (5 bases). V was pared by 6 bases and J by 0 bases, with 11 bases between. This CDR3 has 13 residues. Germline CDR1 DFQATT, CDR2 SNEGSKA (reference sequence). The CDR3 bases are TGCAGTGCAAGCAGGGACCTGAACACTGAAGCTTTCTTT. Its translation: CSASRDLNTEAFF.

This clonotype was counted a single time. The chain employs TRBV25-1 and TRBJ1-6, with 8 nucleotides matching TRBD1. The CDR3 has 17 residues. CDR1 and CDR2 from the germline V gene are MGHDK and SYGVNS. The ends lost 4 bases at V and 0 bases at J; junction bases unmatched: 5. CDR3 in amino acids: CASSVSGTGSYNSPLHF. The CDR3 region has the DNA TGTGCCAGCAGTGTTTCCGGGACAGGCTCCTATAATTCACCCCTCCACTTT.

This clonotype was recorded once. This chain links TRBV12-3 or TRBV12-4 with TRBJ2-4; TRBD1 is a possible D gene (5 bases). The assigned J gene may be wrong: the sequence end matches TRBJ2-7 better. The CDR3 runs 16 residues. The CDR3: CASSWADSQATYEQYF. The CDR3 coding sequence is TGTGCCAGCTCATGGGCCGACAGCCAAGCAACCTACGAGCAGTACTTC.

The chain carries TRBV6-1 and TRBJ1-2; D gene ambiguous. The CDR3 totals 12 residues. Germline V gene sequence: CDR1 MNHNS, CDR2 SASEGT. Trimming cost V 2 bases and J 6 bases, with 7 bases left between them. The CDR3 DNA follows: TGTGCCAGCAGTGAATACAGCCATGGCTACACCTTC. This codes for CASSEYSHGYTF.

The rearrangement joins TRBV4-3 to TRBJ1-2; D remains unclear. Germline CDR1 LGHNA, CDR2 YSLEER. The CDR3 is 14 amino acids. Trimming pared 0 bases from V and 4 bases from J, leaving 9 bases between. The CDR3 is CASSQDSRVYGYTF. CDR3 bases: TGCGCCAGCAGCCAAGATTCCCGGGTCTATGGCTACACCTTC.